Below are 16 T cell receptor beta chains sequenced from a single sample in a study of persistence of HIV-infected CD4 T cells. The antigens for these receptors are not known. Sequencing used immunoSEQ version 4 in survey mode. Sequencing was performed with immunoSEQ multiplex PCR; in TCRdb, only in-frame clones are kept and a portion is missing. The data hold around 13,000 clones, with more than 70% observed a single time. Cells were stimulated with CMV-infected fibroblast lysates at roughly 10 ug/mL. CD4+ T cells upregulating both CD40 ligand and CD69 were sorted as responding cells. The starting material was CD4+ T cells sorted from PBMCs after roughly 18-hour stimulation, obtained from a patient who received antiretroviral therapy. The receptors shown here come from an adult man with HIV who was CMV-seropositive.

The J gene is TRBJ2-6, the V gene TRBV18, with D possibly TRBD1 on 6 matching bases. The V end was cut by 2 bases, the J end by 2 bases, with 10 bases between. This CDR3 has 16 amino acids. Per germline, CDR1 KGHSH and CDR2 LQKENI. Here the CDR3 DNA reads TGTGCCAGCTCACCATACGGGACAACTGGGGCCAACGTCCTGACTTTC. Translating gives CASSPYGTTGANVLTF.

The chain joins TRBV28 to TRBJ1-3; D is uncertain. Germline loops: CDR1 MDHEN, CDR2 SYDVKM. The CDR3 is made up of 14 amino acids. Trimming took off 2 bases at V and 4 bases at J, with 9 bases between the two ends. CDR3 bases: TGTGCCAGCAGTTTACAGCGGGCGGGAAACACCATATATTTT. Protein: CASSLQRAGNTIYF.

This clone was counted a single time. The chain recombines TRBV21-1 with TRBJ1-6; the D call TRBD1 from the table was never checked on the DNA. TRBV21-1 is assigned pseudogene status. CDR3 length: 20 amino acids. The CDR3, as DNA: TGTGCCAGCAGCAAAGGGGGGGACAGATCCTTCAGTTCTCTTAATTCACCCCTCCACTTT. Translated: CASSKGGDRSFSSLNSPLHF.

The chain employs TRBV7-2 and TRBJ1-3, with 7 positions matching TRBD1. Germline values: CDR1 SGHTA, CDR2 FQGNSA. The junction had 12 bases not matched to a gene; V was cut back by 6 bases and J by 7 bases. The CDR3 spans 15 residues. The CDR3 here is CASSRQGSKQNTIYF. The CDR3 nucleotides are TGTGCCAGCAGTCGACAGGGATCTAAGCAGAACACCATATATTTT.

A few counts support this clone. J is TRBJ2-3 and V is TRBV5-1; D perhaps matches TRBD2 (6 bases). The V gene lost 3 bases and the J gene lost 2 bases, with 10 bases spanning the gap. This CDR3 region has 14 residues. Germline V gene lookup returns CDR1 SGHRS and CDR2 YFSETQ. In nucleotides, the CDR3 is TGCGCCAGCAGCTGGGACTCCCCCACAGATACGCAGTATTTT. This codes for CASSWDSPTDTQYF.

The chain recombines TRBV7-9 with TRBJ2-1; 8 nucleotides match TRBD2. V lost 5 bases and J lost 3; bases outside the gene matches: 6. The CDR3 consists of 15 residues. Per the germline V gene, CDR1 is SEHNR and CDR2 is FQNEAQ (reference sequence). The CDR3 spells CASSAFSGGYNEQFF. CDR3 nucleotide sequence: TGTGCCAGCAGCGCCTTCAGCGGGGGCTACAATGAGCAGTTCTTC.

This clone was counted between two and nine times. The CDR3 region is CASSEDRGAQYEQYF. The CDR3 coding sequence is TGTGCCAGCTCAGAGGACAGGGGGGCCCAATACGAGCAGTACTTC. J is TRBJ2-7 and V is TRBV18, with 10 bases matching TRBD1. The CDR3 is 15 residues long. With 5 bases clipped from V and 4 bases from J, the junction kept 8 bases outside the gene matches. Looked up from germline, CDR1 is KGHSH and CDR2 is LQKENI.

The rearrangement uses TRBV6-1 and TRBJ1-2; weak D call: TRBD1 (6 bases). Trimming removed 6 bases at V and 6 bases at J, with 17 bases between. The CDR3 length is 14 residues. Germline V lookup: CDR1 MNHNS, CDR2 SASEGT. Written as DNA, the CDR3 is TGTGCCAGCAGGGGGGCAGGCGGCGCGGATGGCTACACCTTC. Translated: CASRGAGGADGYTF.

The chain joins TRBV28 to TRBJ2-5; 7 positions agree with TRBD2. V dropped 2 bases and J dropped 1; count of bases not matched to a gene: 7. Looked up from germline, CDR1 is MDHEN and CDR2 is SYDVKM. This CDR3 is 16 amino acids long. The CDR3 DNA is TGTGCCAGCAGTTTAGGTGGTGGGAGGGGCCAAGAGACCCAGTACTTC. This encodes CASSLGGGRGQETQYF.

The gene calls are TRBV29-1 and TRBJ2-2; D is perhaps TRBD2 (6 bases). The CDR3 runs to 13 residues. The V and J ends lost 7 bases and 6 bases respectively, with 15 bases between them. Germline V lookup: CDR1 SQVTM, CDR2 ANQGSEA. This CDR3 is CSAETSSAGELFF. In DNA form, the CDR3 reads TGCAGCGCCGAGACTAGTTCGGCCGGGGAGCTGTTTTTT.

This chain uses TRBV27 with TRBJ2-2; possibly TRBD1 for D (6 bases). V lost 9 bases and J 3 bases, leaving 14 bases between the germline ends. CDR3 length equals 14 residues. CDR1 and CDR2 (germline): MNHEY, SMNVEV (reference sequence). CDR3 amino acids: CASYATGYTGELFF. The CDR3 bases are TGTGCCAGTTATGCCACAGGGTACACCGGGGAGCTGTTTTTT.

The V gene is TRBV12-3 or TRBV12-4, the J gene TRBJ1-2; D gene ambiguous. The V gene lost 2 bases and the J gene lost 8 bases, with 9 bases spanning the gap. This CDR3 is built from 12 residues. CDR3 region: CASSLNSEGYTF. The CDR3 nucleotides are TGTGCCAGCAGTTTAAATTCGGAGGGCTACACCTTC.

V is TRBV10-3 and J is TRBJ2-1, with a possible D match to TRBD1 (5 bases). The CDR3 has 12 amino acids. Germline V gives CDR1 ENHRY, CDR2 SYGVKD. V was clipped by 6 bases and J by 7 bases, with 10 bases between them. CDR3: CAISATGNEQFF. The CDR3 coding sequence is TGTGCCATCAGCGCCACAGGTAATGAGCAGTTCTTC.

This clone occurred a few times. V is TRBV29-1 and J is TRBJ1-3; D unclear. V gave up 0 bases and J gave up 5 bases, with 8 bases separating them. The V gene's germline CDR1 is SQVTM and CDR2 ANQGSEA. This CDR3 spans 13 amino acids. The CDR3 here is CSVEDRTRNTIYF. CDR3 DNA sequence: TGCAGCGTTGAAGACAGGACCCGAAACACCATATATTTT.

The chain recombines TRBV5-1 with TRBJ1-4; D ambiguous. This CDR3 is built from 15 residues. Between the trimmed V and J ends, which lost 0 bases and 4 bases, there was a span of 10 bases. The V gene's germline CDR1 is SGHRS and CDR2 YFSETQ. The CDR3 loop is CASSLEPGLNEKLFF. DNA for the CDR3: TGCGCCAGCAGCTTGGAACCAGGCCTTAATGAAAAACTGTTTTTT. Combining the CDR3 with reference TRBV5-1 and TRBJ1-4 gives the whole variable domain KAGVTQTPRYLIKTRGQQVTLSCSPISGHRSVSWYQQTPGQGLQFLFEYFSETQRNKGNFPGRFSGRQFSNSRSEMNVSTLELGDSALYLCASSLEPGLNEKLFFGSGTQLSVL.

This clone was counted between two and nine times. Other nucleotide sequences from this sample produce the same CDR3. The V call is TRBV19, the J call TRBJ1-1; D is ambiguous. In germline, CDR1 is LNHDA, CDR2 SQIVND (reference sequence). Deletions cut 2 bases from V and 3 bases from J, with 7 bases between. The CDR3 spans 13 residues. Here the CDR3 DNA reads TGTGCCAGTAGTATAAATGGTGACACTGAAGCTTTCTTT. Its translation: CASSINGDTEAFF.